The sequence of this TCR beta chain was determined in a study of T cell responses to AZD1222 COVID-19 vaccine. Turning to the study itself: The study pooled second doses at about 4 or about 12 weeks. Study outcomes and limitations: All repertoire sampling was performed exclusively after the peak T cell response. The sample set comprised mostly white British donors with more females, and clonal diversity was possibly underestimated. Seropositivity was recorded at baseline in only a handful of AZD1222 recipients.

The CDR3 has 15 amino acids. CDR1 LNHDA and CDR2 SQIVND come from the germline V gene (reference sequence). With V trimmed by 5 bases and J by 7 bases, 11 bases remained unmatched. Worth noting for this clone: Its specificity is unknown.

The table came from immunoSEQ multiplex PCR; TCRdb's copy has only in-frame clones and leaves some out. This table holds some 61,000 clones, roughly 87% found once. The TCR sequence derives from an adult in good health. Sequences were derived from peripheral blood, sampled on day 0 of AZD1222 vaccination. The chain has TRBV19 and TRBJ1-1; 9 bases agree with TRBD1. CDR3 region: CASSVTGGEFYEAFF. The CDR3 bases are TGTGCCAGTAGTGTGACAGGGGGAGAGTTCTATGAAGCTTTCTTT.